This passage covers 18 T cell receptor beta chains from one sample sequenced in a study of cytomegalovirus exposure and HLA in healthy donors. The PCR used 60 Vbeta and 13 Jbeta primers. Clones were sequenced by immunoSEQ multiplex PCR, and TCRdb holds only the in-frame ones, with some missing. The sample contains fewer than 200,000 clones, 65% to 80% of which appear only once. Input material: PBMCs. Every receptor here comes from a woman in her 40s in good health and CMV-seropositive.

The rearrangement joins TRBV19 to TRBJ2-2; D is unclear. The length of the CDR3 is 12 residues. CDR1 LNHDA and CDR2 SQIVND come from the germline V gene (reference sequence). Trimming shortened V by 7 bases and J by 5 bases, and 8 bases separated the two germline ends. CDR3 sequence (DNA): TGTGCCAGTACCACCGGGACCGGGGAGCTGTTTTTT. The encoded protein is CASTTGTGELFF.

The gene calls are TRBV29-1 and TRBJ1-5; D possibly corresponds to TRBD1 (5 bases). CDR3 size: 12 residues. Germline V gene sequence: CDR1 SQVTM, CDR2 ANQGSEA. V gave up 4 bases and J gave up 3 bases, with 7 bases separating them. The CDR3 is CSVGQLNQPQHF. CDR3 nucleotides: TGCAGCGTTGGACAGCTCAATCAGCCCCAGCATTTT.

The chain employs TRBV11-3 and TRBJ2-5; 8 bases fit TRBD2. The length of the CDR3 is 16 residues. Germline V CDR1 and CDR2: SGHNT, YENEEA. Trimming removed 5 bases from V and 5 bases from J; junction bases left unmatched: 13. CDR3 coding DNA: TGTGCCAGCAGCGCCCGGGGTGCGGGGGGCGGTGAGACCCAGTACTTC. Translation gives CASSARGAGGGETQYF.

The CDR3 reads CATSRDRGPWEQYF. The CDR3 nucleotides are TGTGCCACCAGCAGGGACAGGGGGCCTTGGGAGCAGTACTTC. The V gene is TRBV15, the J gene TRBJ2-5; 11 bases are a match to TRBD1. Germline lookup yields CDR1 LNHNV and CDR2 YYDKDF (reference sequence). The ends lost 3 bases at V and 11 bases at J; junction bases unmatched: 8. The CDR3 totals 14 residues.

In this sample, this clone turned up once. V and J are TRBV9 and TRBJ2-5, with 10 bases lining up with TRBD2. The CDR3 is 15 amino acids. The germline V gene has CDR1 SGDLS and CDR2 YYNGEE. J was trimmed by 5 bases and V by 3 bases; bases with no gene match: 7. CDR3 protein: CASSAGGTSAETQYF. CDR3 bases: TGTGCCAGCAGCGCGGGGGGGACTAGCGCCGAGACCCAGTACTTC.

This clone was observed a handful of times. The V call is TRBV30, the J call TRBJ1-5; 7 bases are a match to TRBD1. The CDR3 is 13 residues long. J lost 4 bases, V lost 5 bases, and 5 bases had no gene match. CDR1 is GTSNPN and CDR2 is SVGIG in the germline V gene (reference sequence). The CDR3 loop reads CAWADRRNQPQHF. The CDR3 coding sequence is TGTGCCTGGGCGGACAGGAGAAATCAGCCCCAGCATTTT.

The chain links TRBV30 to TRBJ1-4, with D maybe TRBD1 (5 bases). The CDR3 spans 15 residues. The V gene lost 2 bases and the J gene lost 2 bases, with 12 bases spanning the gap. Germline lookup yields CDR1 GTSNPN and CDR2 SVGIG (reference sequence). CDR3 coding DNA: TGTGCCTGGAGTTCCCAGGGTGGCACTAATGAAAAACTGTTTTTT. Its protein product is CAWSSQGGTNEKLFF.

This clone has more than one count but fewer than ten. The chain has TRBV9 and TRBJ2-1; D is perhaps TRBD2 (5 bases). Trimming stripped 4 bases from V and 3 bases from J, with 14 bases between. The CDR3 sequence is 15 residues long. Germline V lookup: CDR1 SGDLS, CDR2 YYNGEE. The CDR3 sequence is CASSKGLSGYNEQFF. The CDR3 nucleotides are TGTGCCAGCAGCAAAGGACTGAGTGGCTACAATGAGCAGTTCTTC.

This chain's CDR3 is CASSFETRDKNGYTF. The DNA of the CDR3 is TGCGCCAGCAGCTTCGAAACCCGGGACAAAAATGGCTACACCTTC. The chain links TRBV5-1 to TRBJ1-2; maybe TRBD1 (6 bases). Germline assignment: CDR1 SGHRS and CDR2 YFSETQ. The CDR3 is 15 amino acids. V dropped 2 bases and J dropped 6 bases, with 17 bases sitting between them.

This rearrangement joins TRBV7-9 to TRBJ2-3, with 10 bases matching TRBD2. The CDR3 length is 16 residues. CDR1 is SEHNR, CDR2 FQNEAQ, per germline (reference sequence). V lost 4 bases and J lost 4; bases outside the gene matches: 8. Here the CDR3 DNA reads TGTGCCAGCAGCTCTCGACTAGCGGGTCCCCCAGATACGCAGTATTTT. This codes for CASSSRLAGPPDTQYF.

V gene TRBV5-4 combines with J gene TRBJ1-4, with unresolved D. V was shortened by 0 bases and J by 3 bases, with 6 bases between the two germline ends. The germline V gene encodes CDR1 SGHNT and CDR2 YYREEE (reference sequence). CDR3 length: 14 amino acids. CDR3 sequence: CASSLAGSNEKLFF. CDR3 nucleotide sequence: TGTGCCAGCAGCTTGGCCGGGTCTAATGAAAAACTGTTTTTT.

The J gene is TRBJ2-2, the V gene TRBV28, with a tentative D call TRBD1 (6 bases). The V end was cut by 3 bases, the J end by 0 bases, with 11 bases between. CDR3 length equals 16 residues. The germline V gene has CDR1 MDHEN and CDR2 SYDVKM. The chain's CDR3 is CASSLGAAPNTGELFF. The CDR3 nucleotides read TGTGCCAGCAGTTTGGGGGCGGCCCCGAACACCGGGGAGCTGTTTTTT.

The chain carries TRBV21-1 and TRBJ1-1; the listed D gene, TRBD1, was not tested against the DNA. TRBV21-1 is a documented pseudogene. The CDR3 is made up of 18 amino acids. CDR3 in amino acids: CASNHGGDRDPMNTEAFF. The CDR3 DNA follows: TGTGCCAGCAACCATGGTGGAGACAGAGACCCCATGAACACTGAAGCTTTCTTT.

This rearrangement joins TRBV30 to TRBJ2-1, with a weak D call TRBD2 (5 bases). Germline V gives CDR1 GTSNPN, CDR2 SVGIG (reference sequence). This CDR3 comprises 15 residues. V was clipped by 2 bases and J by 3 bases, with 14 bases between them. CDR3 coding DNA: TGTGCCTGGAGTTCAGGCGGGTTGAACTACAATGAGCAGTTCTTC. Translation: CAWSSGGLNYNEQFF.

J is TRBJ2-2 and V is TRBV7-6, with 9 bases fitting TRBD2. The junction had 8 bases not matched to a gene; V was cut back by 5 bases and J by 4 bases. The germline V gene has CDR1 SGHVS and CDR2 FNYEAQ. The CDR3 runs to 16 residues. The CDR3 loop reads CASSPRGSGGTGELFF. DNA of the CDR3: TGTGCCAGCAGCCCTCGGGGTAGCGGGGGCACCGGGGAGCTGTTTTTT.

The CDR3 loop reads CASSPTSGKSSGANVLTF. CDR3 sequence (DNA): TGTGCCAGTAGTCCCACTAGCGGGAAATCCTCTGGGGCCAACGTCCTGACTTTC. This chain uses TRBV19 with TRBJ2-6; 10 positions agree with TRBD2. The V gene end was trimmed by 5 bases and the J gene end by 0 bases; junction bases not matched to a gene: 7. This CDR3 region has 18 residues. Germline V CDR1 and CDR2: LNHDA, SQIVND (reference sequence).

The chain joins TRBV7-2 to TRBJ2-3, with 9 bases lining up with TRBD1. J lost 1 base, V lost 5 bases, and 7 bases had no gene match. Looked up from germline, CDR1 is SGHTA and CDR2 is FQGNSA. The CDR3 runs 16 residues. The CDR3 DNA reads TGTGCCAGCAGCCCCCTGACAGGGGGGGGCACAGATACGCAGTATTTT. This gives the protein CASSPLTGGGTDTQYF.

The CDR3 nucleotides read TGTGCCAGTAGTATCTCTGGCAATCAGCCCCAGCATTTT. As protein: CASSISGNQPQHF. The chain couples TRBV19 to TRBJ1-5; D unclear. The V and J ends lost 3 bases and 2 bases respectively, with 5 bases between them. Germline CDR1 is LNHDA and CDR2 is SQIVND (reference sequence). The CDR3 sequence is 13 residues long.